The 4 T cell receptor beta chains listed next were all sequenced from one sample in a study of shared clonotypes between healthy human individuals. TCRdb keeps only in-frame clones here, not all; method: immunoSEQ multiplex PCR. The table has 150,000 to 200,000 clones, 60% to 75% seen once; the top ten hold roughly a tenth. Input material: memory CD4+ T cells sorted from blood. Specified subset: CD45RA-negative fraction. All receptors derive from a man aged 30 to 45 in good health.

This chain uses TRBV5-1 with TRBJ1-4, with D tentatively TRBD1 (5 bases). There are 14 residues in the CDR3. Per the germline V gene, CDR1 is SGHRS and CDR2 is YFSETQ. Trimming took off 0 bases at V and 3 bases at J, with 6 bases between the two ends. The CDR3 DNA reads TGCGCCAGCAGCTTGGAGACAGCTAATGAAAAACTGTTTTTT. Its translation is CASSLETANEKLFF.

Here the CDR3 reads CASSMTGANYGYTF. For the CDR3, the DNA is TGCGCCAGCAGCATGACAGGGGCGAACTATGGCTACACCTTC. The rearrangement uses TRBV5-1 and TRBJ1-2, with TRBD1 matching over 8 bases. V trimming: 4 bases; J trimming: 2 bases; junction bases outside the gene matches: 4. The CDR3 loop spans 14 amino acids. In germline, CDR1 is SGHRS, CDR2 YFSETQ.

Only a few counts were recorded for this clone. The genes are TRBV7-2 and TRBJ2-1; D gene uncertain. The CDR3 totals 13 residues. From germline, CDR1 is SGHTA and CDR2 FQGNSA. Deletions cut 2 bases from V and 6 bases from J, with 8 bases between. CDR3 sequence: CASSLSSSNEQFF. The DNA of the CDR3 is TGTGCCAGCAGCTTAAGTAGCTCCAATGAGCAGTTCTTC.

This clone was observed a handful of times. The V call is TRBV30, the J call TRBJ1-2, with D possibly TRBD1 on 5 matching bases. Between the trimmed V and J ends, which lost 0 bases and 8 bases, there was a span of 10 bases. This CDR3 has 12 residues. The germline V gene has CDR1 GTSNPN and CDR2 SVGIG (reference sequence). As DNA, the CDR3 is TGTGCCTGGAGTGTTGGGACGGTGGGCTACACCTTC. This translates into CAWSVGTVGYTF.